This T cell receptor beta chain was sequenced in a study of OX40 agonist ivuxolimab in advanced cancers. Per the germline V gene, CDR1 is SEHNR and CDR2 is FQNEAQ (reference sequence). The CDR3 spans 14 residues. J lost 5 bases, V lost 3 bases, and 5 bases had no gene match. The table lists this clone with a few counts. Assay used: immunoSEQ multiplex PCR; TCRdb lists only in-frame clones, some missing. Of 90,000 to 100,000 clones listed, roughly 84% were seen once; the top ten hold about 4.1%. This receptor was taken from an adult with an advanced solid tumor such as melanoma, head and neck, liver or kidney cancer. This rearrangement joins TRBV7-9 to TRBJ2-7; 9 positions match TRBD1. The sample was CD4+ or CD8+ T cells sorted from blood, taken in a trial of the OX40 agonist ivuxolimab. DNA for the CDR3: TGTGCCAGCAGCTTCGGACAGGGGATCCACGAGCAGTACTTC. This codes for CASSFGQGIHEQYF.